The 15 T cell receptor beta chains listed next were all sequenced from one sample in a study of PD-1 blockade in classical Hodgkin lymphoma. Brentuximab vedotin exposure varied, and every patient relapsed after autologous stem cell transplantation. The repertoire was sequenced with immunoSEQ multiplex PCR; TCRdb's copy has only in-frame clones and lacks some. The table shows more than 45,000 clones, with approximately 73% occurring only once. Sequencing was performed on peripheral blood mononuclear cells (PBMCs), taken at baseline. Every receptor here comes from a human donor with classical Hodgkin lymphoma.

This CDR3 is CASSQLTGNTGELFF. CDR3 DNA sequence: TGTGCCAGCAGCCAGCTGACAGGGAACACCGGGGAGCTGTTTTTT. The V gene is TRBV9, the J gene TRBJ2-2, with D possibly matching TRBD1 (6 bases). CDR1 is SGDLS, CDR2 YYNGEE, per germline. The ends were cut back, 4 bases at V and 1 base at J, with 11 bases in the middle. The CDR3 spans 15 residues.

The chain carries TRBV29-1 and TRBJ1-1, with D maybe TRBD1 (5 bases). CDR1 SQVTM and CDR2 ANQGSEA come from the germline V gene. Trimming took off 7 bases at V and 2 bases at J, with 14 bases between the two ends. The length of the CDR3 is 13 residues. CDR3 residues: CSAGGLLNTEAFF. Here the CDR3 DNA reads TGCAGCGCCGGGGGACTACTAAACACTGAAGCTTTCTTT.

This clone has just a few counts. The chain recombines TRBV4-1 with TRBJ2-2; no reliable D call. The CDR3 covers 16 residues. Trimming removed 1 base from V and 1 base from J, with 10 bases in between. Germline lookup yields CDR1 MGHRA and CDR2 YSYEKL. The CDR3 bases are TGCGCCAGCAGCCAAGGTGCTGGGCAGAACACCGGGGAGCTGTTTTTT. Translation: CASSQGAGQNTGELFF.

V is TRBV6-1 and J is TRBJ1-2; unclear D gene. The CDR3 consists of 15 residues. V was trimmed by 0 bases and J by 6 bases, leaving 14 bases between them. CDR1 is MNHNS and CDR2 is SASEGT in the germline V gene. The CDR3 DNA sequence: TGTGCCAGCAGTGAAGCGCTGGTTTGGGGAGATGGCTACACCTTC. Translation gives CASSEALVWGDGYTF.

CDR3 in amino acids: CASSVEYRPYYGYTF. CDR3 bases: TGTGCCAGCAGCGTAGAATACAGACCATACTATGGCTACACCTTC. This rearrangement joins TRBV9 to TRBJ1-2; no definite D call. V lost 0 bases, J lost 3 bases, and 12 bases lay in between. Per germline, CDR1 SGDLS and CDR2 YYNGEE. The CDR3 is made up of 15 amino acids.

In this sample, this clone turned up a few times. This chain uses TRBV6-5 with TRBJ2-7; TRBD1 aligns across 8 bases. The junction had 6 bases not matched to a gene; V was cut back by 6 bases and J by 2 bases. The CDR3 is 14 amino acids. Germline V gives CDR1 MNHEY, CDR2 SVGAGI. For the CDR3, the DNA is TGTGCCAGCAGCAGTCCGGGACAGGCCTACGAGCAGTACTTC. Translation gives CASSSPGQAYEQYF.

This rearrangement joins TRBV15 to TRBJ1-5, with 7 positions matching TRBD1. The CDR3 totals 15 residues. V was pared by 1 base and J by 10 bases, with 10 bases of the junction left unmatched. Per the germline V gene, CDR1 is LNHNV and CDR2 is YYDKDF (reference sequence). In nucleotides, the CDR3 is TGTGCCACCAGCAGAGGCGCGACAGGGTGGGCACCCCAGCATTTT. Translating gives CATSRGATGWAPQHF.

The J gene is TRBJ2-1, the V gene TRBV30; 15 positions match TRBD2. Germline V gene data show CDR1 as GTSNPN and CDR2 as SVGIG (reference sequence). J gave up 0 bases and V 2 bases, and 11 bases lay outside the gene matches. The length of the CDR3 is 20 residues. The CDR3 sequence: CAWSLWTSGRGESSYNEQFF. CDR3 sequence (DNA): TGTGCCTGGAGTCTCTGGACTAGCGGGAGGGGGGAGAGCTCCTACAATGAGCAGTTCTTC.

The V call is TRBV19, the J call TRBJ2-1; D remains ambiguous. The V end was cut by 3 bases, the J end by 0 bases, with 9 bases between. This CDR3 is 15 amino acids long. Looked up from germline, CDR1 is LNHDA and CDR2 is SQIVND (reference sequence). Written as DNA, the CDR3 is TGTGCCAGTAGTATTCGGAGCGACTCCTACAATGAGCAGTTCTTC. Translating gives CASSIRSDSYNEQFF. The full variable domain, in which reference TRBV19 and TRBJ2-1 provide the parts outside the CDR3, is DGGITQSPKYLFRKEGQNVTLSCEQNLNHDAMYWYRQDPGQGLRLIYYSQIVNDFQKGDIAEGYSVSREKKESFPLTVTSAQKNPTAFYLCASSIRSDSYNEQFFGPGTRLTVL.

The chain links TRBV4-1 to TRBJ1-1; D is unresolved. There are 12 residues in the CDR3. CDR1 and CDR2 from the germline V gene are MGHRA and YSYEKL. V lost 5 bases to trimming and J lost 4 bases, with 8 bases between them. The CDR3 region has the DNA TGCGCCAGCAGCTCCCGAACCACTGAAGCTTTCTTT. Translation: CASSSRTTEAFF.

This clone was seen a handful of times. This chain joins TRBV10-2 and TRBJ1-2; 12 bases agree with TRBD1. The CDR3 runs 17 residues. Germline CDR1 is WSHSY and CDR2 is SAAADI. J was trimmed by 4 bases and V by 4 bases; bases with no gene match: 10. CDR3 sequence reads: CASSAGPPGQGAYGYTF. In DNA form, the CDR3 reads TGCGCCAGCAGTGCCGGGCCACCGGGACAGGGGGCCTATGGCTACACCTTC.

This clone has just a few counts. The DNA for the CDR3 is TGTGCCAGCAGCTTGGACCAGAACACTGAAGCTTTCTTT. Translation gives CASSLDQNTEAFF. The chain has TRBV5-6 and TRBJ1-1; D not certain. V lost 0 bases and J lost 1, with 4 bases in between. The CDR3 contains 13 residues. Germline loops: CDR1 SGHDT, CDR2 YYEEEE.

The chain carries TRBV5-1 and TRBJ2-5; D gene uncertain. The CDR3 loop spans 15 amino acids. Per the germline V gene, CDR1 is SGHRS and CDR2 is YFSETQ. With 1 base removed from V and 5 bases from J, the gap between germline ends came to 15 bases. The CDR3 here is CASSLLVSQRETQYF. Written as DNA, the CDR3 is TGCGCCAGCAGCTTGCTTGTGAGTCAACGGGAGACCCAGTACTTC.

By share, this clone counts as medium-sized. This sequence joins TRBV6-5 and TRBJ2-2; D is ambiguous. The CDR3 is made up of 14 amino acids. Trimming left V 2 bases short and J 6 bases short, with 10 bases between. Germline lookup yields CDR1 MNHEY and CDR2 SVGAGI. The CDR3 DNA is TGTGCCAGCAGTTACGGTTCGCGAGCCGGGGAGCTGTTTTTT. This encodes CASSYGSRAGELFF.

The sample holds a few counts of this clone. V usage is TRBV27 and J usage is TRBJ2-2, with TRBD2 matching over 10 bases. The CDR3 covers 16 residues. Germline V CDR1 and CDR2: MNHEY, SMNVEV (reference sequence). Trimming cost V 6 bases and J 2 bases; bases outside gene matches: 6. CDR3 DNA: TGTGCCAGCAGCCGAAGGACTAGCGGAAACACCGGGGAGCTGTTTTTT. Translation gives CASSRRTSGNTGELFF.